This TCR beta chain was retrieved from a study of cytomegalovirus exposure and HLA in healthy donors (dated by TCRdb to about 2017). Context from the whole study: According to a later analysis, one platform produced both the 110 or so validation repertoires and the roughly 650 repertoires of the first cohort. High-throughput TCR immunosequencing, statistical association of individual TCRs with disease status, and machine learning were combined to predict cytomegalovirus infection status. A separate validation cohort of approximately 130 different subjects was used in addition to the roughly 620-subject first cohort. The study aimed to test whether cataloging public T cell receptors could reveal signatures of past pathogen exposure.

The research as a whole found: According to the authors, the approach could potentially be generalized to other disease states and immunological phenotypes. While some public TCRs were present in many individuals, most TCR sequences turned up only very rarely across donors. The validation cohort had no HLA typing available for a later analysis, so co-occurrence within that cohort was assessed over all 120 or so repertoires. The study listed 170 or so TCR beta chains as associated with cytomegalovirus. The classifier was reported to diagnose cytomegalovirus status with high specificity and sensitivity in both the original and validation cohorts. A later analysis found that TCRs clustered in the first cohort also tended to co-occur in the 120 validation repertoires, with just under 95% of cluster scores above 0. In vitro tests confirmed that a few of the cytomegalovirus-associated TCR beta chains recognize cytomegalovirus antigens.

This clone was observed a few times. Its recognized antigen is unknown. Per-base quality was not reported, and no clone a single base away is much larger than it. Separate from the roughly 650-subject first cohort, the validation cohort of 95 to 150 subjects was the group to which the donors belonged. V loses 3 bases, J loses 6 bases, and the germline ends lie 15 bases apart. CDR1 and CDR2 (LNHDA, SQIVND) derive from the germline V gene (reference sequence). The CDR3 goes from the cysteine to the phenylalanine over 15 residues. The sequence is cut down to CDR3 DNA, 45 bases in frame from base 1. The library was generated by the immunoSEQ multiplex PCR assay. Under the source paper's analysis protocol: A statistical classification framework was developed to diagnose cytomegalovirus status using the catalog of TCR beta chain sequences. TCRdb limited this immuneACCESS table to in-frame rearrangements with V and J called. A share of clones is missing; checked studies link under half to unresolved V genes, and the rest is unexplained. V, J and clone size reflect that table, while D and trimming were determined from the DNA. Across this sample there are 65,000 to 70,000 clones, with about 90% seen only once. The ten largest account for 3% to 3.5% of the sample.

This sequence uses TRBV19 and TRBJ1-5; no confident D gene assignment can be made. The receptor's source is a man in his late teens or twenties in good health and CMV-seronegative. The sample was PBMCs. The sequence in DNA is TGTGCCAGTAGTATTATTTCGGTCATCGGTCAGCCCCAGCATTTT. It specifies CASSIISVIGQPQHF.